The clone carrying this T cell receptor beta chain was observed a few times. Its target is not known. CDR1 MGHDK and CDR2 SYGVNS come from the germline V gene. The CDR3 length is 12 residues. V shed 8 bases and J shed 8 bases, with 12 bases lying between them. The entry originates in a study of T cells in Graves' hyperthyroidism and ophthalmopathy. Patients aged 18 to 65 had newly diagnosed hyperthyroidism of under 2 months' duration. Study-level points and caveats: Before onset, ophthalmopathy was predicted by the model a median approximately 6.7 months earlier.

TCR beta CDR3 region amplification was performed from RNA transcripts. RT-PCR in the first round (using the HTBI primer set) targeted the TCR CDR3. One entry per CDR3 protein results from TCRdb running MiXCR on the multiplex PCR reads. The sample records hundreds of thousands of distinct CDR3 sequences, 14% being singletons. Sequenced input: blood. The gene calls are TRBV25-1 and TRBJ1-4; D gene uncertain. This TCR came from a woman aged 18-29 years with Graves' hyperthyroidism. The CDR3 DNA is TGTGCCAGCGGACTTTCAAGAGAAAAACTGTTTTTT. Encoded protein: CASGLSREKLFF.